This TCR beta chain stems from a study of T cells after yellow fever vaccination. Each CDR3 protein gets one entry after TCRdb re-called the 5' RACE reads with MiXCR. The sample has around 550,000 distinct CDR3 sequences, roughly a fifth seen once. There are 14 residues in the CDR3. CDR1 is SGHTA, CDR2 FQGNSA, per germline. The sequence was obtained from a man aged 25 to 40 who received the YFV17D yellow fever vaccine. The chain couples TRBV7-2 to TRBJ2-1; TRBD2 matches 14 bases. Here the sequenced sample was PBMCs, taken 15 days after the yellow fever booster vaccination. CDR3: CAGGGLAGVNEQFF. Here the CDR3 DNA reads TGTGCGGGGGGGGGACTAGCGGGAGTGAATGAGCAGTTCTTC.